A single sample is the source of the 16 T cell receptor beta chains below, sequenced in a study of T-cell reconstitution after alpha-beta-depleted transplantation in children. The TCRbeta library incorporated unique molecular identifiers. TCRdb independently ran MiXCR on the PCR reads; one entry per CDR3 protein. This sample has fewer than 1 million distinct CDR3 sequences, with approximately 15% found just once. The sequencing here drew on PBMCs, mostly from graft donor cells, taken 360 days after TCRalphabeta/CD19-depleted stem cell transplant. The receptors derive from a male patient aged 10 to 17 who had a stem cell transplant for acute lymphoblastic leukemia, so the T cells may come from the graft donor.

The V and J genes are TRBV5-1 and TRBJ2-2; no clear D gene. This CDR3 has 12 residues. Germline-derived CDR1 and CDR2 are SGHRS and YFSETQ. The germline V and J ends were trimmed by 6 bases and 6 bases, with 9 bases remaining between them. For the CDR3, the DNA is TGCGCCAGCACCAGCCTCCCCGGGGAGCTGTTTTTT. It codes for CASTSLPGELFF.

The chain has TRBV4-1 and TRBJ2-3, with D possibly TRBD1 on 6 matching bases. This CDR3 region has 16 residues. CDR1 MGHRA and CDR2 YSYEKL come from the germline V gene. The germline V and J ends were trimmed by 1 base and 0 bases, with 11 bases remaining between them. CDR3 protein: CASSQGTVHSTDTQYF. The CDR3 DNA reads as TGCGCCAGCAGCCAAGGGACAGTTCATAGCACAGATACGCAGTATTTT.

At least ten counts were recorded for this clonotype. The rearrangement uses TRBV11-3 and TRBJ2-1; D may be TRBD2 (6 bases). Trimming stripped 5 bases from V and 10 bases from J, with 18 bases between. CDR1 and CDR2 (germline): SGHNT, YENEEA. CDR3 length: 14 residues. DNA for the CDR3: TGTGCCAGCAGCCTATCCGGGAGAAGGGCCGAGCAGTTCTTC. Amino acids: CASSLSGRRAEQFF.

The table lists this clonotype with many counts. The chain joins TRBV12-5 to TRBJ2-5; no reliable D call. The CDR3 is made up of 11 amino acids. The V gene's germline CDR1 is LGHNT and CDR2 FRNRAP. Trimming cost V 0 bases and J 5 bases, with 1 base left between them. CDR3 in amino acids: CASGLVETQYF. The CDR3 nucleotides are TGTGCTAGTGGTTTGGTGGAGACCCAGTACTTC.

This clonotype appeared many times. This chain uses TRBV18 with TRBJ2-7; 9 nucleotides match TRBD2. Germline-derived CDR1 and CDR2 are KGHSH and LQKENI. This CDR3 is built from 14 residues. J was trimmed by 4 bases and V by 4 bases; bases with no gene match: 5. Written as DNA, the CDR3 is TGTGCCAGCTCACGACTAGCGGTGGAGTACGAGCAGTACTTC. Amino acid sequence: CASSRLAVEYEQYF.

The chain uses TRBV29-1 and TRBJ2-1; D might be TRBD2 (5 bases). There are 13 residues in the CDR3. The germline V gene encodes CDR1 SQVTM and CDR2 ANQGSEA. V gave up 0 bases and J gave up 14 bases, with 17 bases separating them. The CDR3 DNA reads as TGCAGCGTTGAAGATTCGTGGGTAGCGCGTGAGTTCTTC. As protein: CSVEDSWVAREFF.

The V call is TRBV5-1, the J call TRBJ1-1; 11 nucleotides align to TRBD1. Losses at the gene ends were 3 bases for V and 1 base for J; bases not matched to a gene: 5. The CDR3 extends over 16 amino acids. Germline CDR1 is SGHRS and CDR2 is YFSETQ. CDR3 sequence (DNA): TGCGCCAGCAGCTCCGGACAGGGGGCCGGGAACACTGAAGCTTTCTTT. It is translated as CASSSGQGAGNTEAFF.

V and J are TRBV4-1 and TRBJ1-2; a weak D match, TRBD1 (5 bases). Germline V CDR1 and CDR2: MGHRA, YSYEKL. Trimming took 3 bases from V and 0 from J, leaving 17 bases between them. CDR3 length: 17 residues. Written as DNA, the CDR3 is TGCGCCAGCAGCCAGCCCCACCTGGCAGGGTCTAACTATGGCTACACCTTC. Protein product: CASSQPHLAGSNYGYTF.

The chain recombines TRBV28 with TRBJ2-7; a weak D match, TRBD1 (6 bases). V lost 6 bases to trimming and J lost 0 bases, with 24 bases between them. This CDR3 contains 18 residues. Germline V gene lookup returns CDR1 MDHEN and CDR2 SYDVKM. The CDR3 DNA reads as TGTGCCAGCAGCTTCCCCCCGACAGGCTCCCTCAACTCCTACGAGCAGTACTTC. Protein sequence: CASSFPPTGSLNSYEQYF.

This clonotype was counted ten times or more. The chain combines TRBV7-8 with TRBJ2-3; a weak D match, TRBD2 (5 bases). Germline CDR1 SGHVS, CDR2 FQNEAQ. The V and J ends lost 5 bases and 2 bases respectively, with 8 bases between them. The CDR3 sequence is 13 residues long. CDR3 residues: CASSERITDTQYF. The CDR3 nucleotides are TGTGCCAGCAGCGAGCGGATCACAGATACGCAGTATTTT.

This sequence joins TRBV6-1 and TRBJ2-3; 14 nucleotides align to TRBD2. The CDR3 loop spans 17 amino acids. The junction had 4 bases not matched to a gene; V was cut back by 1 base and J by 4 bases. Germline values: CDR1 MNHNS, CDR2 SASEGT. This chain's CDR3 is CASSEGLAGGPADTQYF. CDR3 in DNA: TGTGCCAGCAGTGAAGGACTAGCGGGAGGGCCGGCAGATACGCAGTATTTT.

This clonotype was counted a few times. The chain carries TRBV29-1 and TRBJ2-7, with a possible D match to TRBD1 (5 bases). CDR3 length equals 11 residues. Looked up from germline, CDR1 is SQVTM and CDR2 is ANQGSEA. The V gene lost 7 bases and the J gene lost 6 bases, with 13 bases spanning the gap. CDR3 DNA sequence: TGCAGCGCTCGACAGAGTAGCGAGCAGTACTTC. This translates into CSARQSSEQYF.

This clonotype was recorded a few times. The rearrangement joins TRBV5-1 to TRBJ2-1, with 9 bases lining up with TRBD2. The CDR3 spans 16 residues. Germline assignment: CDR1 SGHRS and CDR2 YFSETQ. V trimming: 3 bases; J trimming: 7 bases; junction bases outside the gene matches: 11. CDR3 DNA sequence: TGCGCCAGCAGCTCACCGGGACTAGCCTCTTGGAATGAGCAGTTCTTC. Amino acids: CASSSPGLASWNEQFF.

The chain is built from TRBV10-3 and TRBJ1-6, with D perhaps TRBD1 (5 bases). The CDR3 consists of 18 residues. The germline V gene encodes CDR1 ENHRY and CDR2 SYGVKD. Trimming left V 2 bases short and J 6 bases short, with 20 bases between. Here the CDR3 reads CAISETGSGPGPNSPLHF. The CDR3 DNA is TGTGCCATCAGTGAGACCGGTTCGGGGCCGGGACCTAATTCACCCCTCCACTTT.

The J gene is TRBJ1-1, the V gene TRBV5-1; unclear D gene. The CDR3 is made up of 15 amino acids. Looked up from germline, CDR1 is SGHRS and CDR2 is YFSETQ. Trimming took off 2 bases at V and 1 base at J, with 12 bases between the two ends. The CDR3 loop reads CASSFRDFRNTEAFF. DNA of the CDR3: TGCGCCAGCAGCTTCCGGGATTTTCGGAACACTGAAGCTTTCTTT.

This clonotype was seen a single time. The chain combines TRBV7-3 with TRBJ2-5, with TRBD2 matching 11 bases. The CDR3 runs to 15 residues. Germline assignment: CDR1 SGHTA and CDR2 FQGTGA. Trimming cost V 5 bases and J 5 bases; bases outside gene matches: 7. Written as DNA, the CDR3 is TGTGCCAGCAGCCCCCAGGGACTAGCGGAGGAGACCCAGTACTTC. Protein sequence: CASSPQGLAEETQYF.